The 5 T cell receptor beta chains below all came from one sample that was sequenced in a study of T-cell memory formation after mild COVID-19. MiXCR, applied by TCRdb to the 5' RACE reads, yields one record per CDR3 protein. The sample holds more than 120,000 distinct CDR3 sequences; 6% to 7% are singletons and the top ten take around 2%. Sequenced: PBMCs or a T cell subset sorted from them (not recorded which). Receptors were obtained from an adult woman who had mild COVID-19 (a few samples of this study predate the infection). Cell type and time point are not known.

This clonotype was seen many times. The chain has TRBV10-3 and TRBJ2-7, with 8 bases lining up with TRBD2. This CDR3 is 15 amino acids long. Trimming cost V 11 bases and J 2 bases; bases outside gene matches: 14. CDR1 and CDR2 (germline): ENHRY, SYGVKD. CDR3: CAARGAGGGAYEQYF. DNA of the CDR3: TGTGCCGCCCGGGGTGCGGGAGGAGGTGCCTACGAGCAGTACTTC.

This clonotype was counted only a few times. Relative to the germline gene, one junction end is altered; a read error may explain this. The CDR3, as DNA: TGTGCTAGCAGCCCCGGGCTAGGCCACACCGGGGAGCTGTTTTTT. Its protein is CASSPGLGHTGELFF. The chain links TRBV7-7 to TRBJ2-2; D gene ambiguous. The CDR3 totals 15 residues. CDR1 and CDR2 from the germline V gene are SSHAT and FNYEAQ (reference sequence).

This clonotype has at least ten counts. The chain employs TRBV18 and TRBJ2-7; TRBD2 matches at 7 bases. Germline values: CDR1 KGHSH, CDR2 LQKENI. The CDR3 is made up of 16 amino acids. The junction had 11 bases not matched to a gene; V was cut back by 5 bases and J by 1 base. The CDR3 bases are TGTGCCAGCTCAACGAGCGGGGCGGGACTATCCTACGAGCAGTACTTC. It yields the protein CASSTSGAGLSYEQYF.

This rearrangement joins TRBV24-1 to TRBJ1-5; D perhaps matches TRBD1 (5 bases). The CDR3 is 20 residues long. V was trimmed by 5 bases and J by 5 bases, leaving 30 bases between them. The V gene's germline CDR1 is KGHDR and CDR2 SFDVKD. The CDR3 nucleotides are TGTGCCACCAGTGGTTTAAGAAACCCCGAGAGGACAAAAGGTCATCAGCCCCAGCATTTT. This encodes CATSGLRNPERTKGHQPQHF.

This clonotype was counted a few times. The chain recombines TRBV2 with TRBJ2-1; TRBD2 matches at 10 bases. This CDR3 has 18 residues. The germline gives CDR1 SNHLY, CDR2 FYNNEI. The ends lost 3 bases at V and 5 bases at J; junction bases unmatched: 13. The CDR3 spells CASSEAGSGRPPDNEQFF. The DNA of the CDR3 is TGTGCCAGCAGTGAGGCCGGTAGCGGGAGGCCCCCGGACAATGAGCAGTTCTTC.